There are a few counts of the clone carrying this T cell receptor beta chain. The data are from a study of T cells after yellow fever vaccination. Study-wide context: In the case of low-cell-number fractions, SMART-Seq v4 Ultra Low Input was used for preparation.

One entry per CDR3 protein, called by TCRdb with MiXCR from the 5' RACE reads. The repertoire holds over 300,000 distinct CDR3 sequences, with around 6.8% as singletons. There are 15 residues in the CDR3. In germline, CDR1 is MGHDK, CDR2 SYGVNS. The V and J ends lost 3 bases and 10 bases respectively, with 19 bases between them. The receptor's source is a man aged 18-30 years who received the YFV17D yellow fever vaccine. This chain connects TRBV25-1 to TRBJ2-1; D is possibly TRBD1 or TRBD2 (5 bases each). The sample was PBMCs, taken about 49 days after the first yellow fever vaccination. The CDR3 loop reads CASSDGVGQLREQFF. The CDR3 DNA reads TGTGCCAGCAGTGACGGGGTTGGACAACTTAGGGAGCAGTTCTTC.